This TCR beta chain was recorded in a study of radiation and T cells in renal cell carcinoma (dated by TCRdb to the early 2020s). Background for the entire study: The samples were drawn from a clinical trial, where primary renal cell carcinomas were treated with 15 Gy of stereotactic body radiation therapy and then removed by nephrectomy 4 weeks afterward. In total, 50 to 60 samples, comprising around 25 tumors and 27 peripheral blood samples, were subjected to TCR beta sequencing. Across all 55 or so samples, under 4,500,000 unique CDR3 nucleotide sequences, encoding 2,658,974 unique CDR3 amino acid sequences, were identified.

TCR beta libraries were generated from genomic DNA with the immunoSEQ kit, following the manufacturer's recommendations. Library preparation used a first multiplex PCR with proprietary primers, then a second PCR adding unique barcodes, with bead cleanups after each round. A positive control reaction and a negative control reaction, both provided in the kit, were run with every batch of samples. The final libraries were assessed on an Agilent 4200 TapeStation D1000 ScreenTape, pooled by volume, and quantified by qPCR. Sequencing ran on an Illumina NextSeq500 with a MidOutput 150-cycle cartridge, using 156 Read1 and 15 Index1 cycles with kit custom primers. The pooled library was loaded at approximately 0.98 pM with 20% PhiX control spiked in. In the authors' own workflow: Vendor-processed data were analyzed in R, with a clonotype defined as all T cells sharing the same CDR3 nucleotide sequence. For clone abundance analyses, frequencies were normalized to the 10,000 most abundant clones per sample. Before analysis, public T cell clones were removed, and these numbered fewer than six per sample on average. Tumor-enriched and baseline blood-enriched clonotypes were defined by at least a 32-fold difference in abundance between compartments. A beta-binomial differential abundance model was used to identify clonotypes that expanded or contracted between blood time points. Tumor-blood repertoire similarity was measured with the Baroni-Urbani and Buser coefficient, and groups were compared using two-tailed Wilcoxon tests in R. TCRdb holds this immuneACCESS table with in-frame rearrangements only. Some clones are missing; in checked studies, unresolved V genes explain under half, and the rest has no known cause. V and J calls and clone size are copied from that table; D and trimming were computed from the DNA. The sample yields about 61,000 clones; 65% to 85% were counted once. The ten largest account for 6% to 8% of the sample.

What the work shows at the level of the full study, not this receptor alone: Tracking of blood repertoire dynamics stopped at roughly four weeks after treatment, with no follow-up past that point. Because pretreatment tumor biopsies were not available, the study could not determine whether clonotypes were already present within the tumor at baseline. In blood, the top tumor clonotypes increased from baseline to 2 weeks after radiation and then shrank by 4 weeks, which suggests a temporary expansion of tumor-resident clones. With a single-armed trial design, the study had no way to address how radiation dose or scheduling affects the TCR repertoire.

Per the publication, the time point label means: baseline pretreatment blood. The treatment or condition label, as the study defines it: 15 Gy SBRT to primary tumor, nephrectomy 4 weeks later. To follow tumor-enriched clonotypes, peripheral blood was collected serially from radiation-treated patients at baseline and again at 2 weeks and 4 weeks after SBRT. Renal cell carcinoma with clear cell pathology was present in all patients. The QIAamp DNA Blood Mini Kit (Qiagen) was used to prepare genomic DNA for TCR sequencing. The analyses included just those samples that passed every quality control check. Only a few counts were recorded for this clone. The specificity of this receptor is unknown. No base quality values were provided; no much bigger clone lies one nucleotide off. This specimen was blood, taken from a patient whose treatment included radiotherapy and nephrectomy. The sequence was obtained from a man in his sixties with renal cell carcinoma.

At the DNA level, the sequence is TGTGCCACCCGTCCCGGGACAGGGAGGGGCGGCTACACCTTC. It specifies CATRPGTGRGGYTF. The chain is encoded by TRBV15 joined to TRBJ1-2; TRBD1 aligns with 9 central bases. The germline V and J ends show losses of 8 bases and 8 bases respectively, and no gene match explains 12 bases of the junction. The CDR3 measures 14 amino acids from cysteine to phenylalanine. This entry keeps only the CDR3 DNA: 42 bases, framed from base 1. The CDR1 and CDR2 encoded by the germline V gene (reference sequence) are LNHNV and YYDKDF.